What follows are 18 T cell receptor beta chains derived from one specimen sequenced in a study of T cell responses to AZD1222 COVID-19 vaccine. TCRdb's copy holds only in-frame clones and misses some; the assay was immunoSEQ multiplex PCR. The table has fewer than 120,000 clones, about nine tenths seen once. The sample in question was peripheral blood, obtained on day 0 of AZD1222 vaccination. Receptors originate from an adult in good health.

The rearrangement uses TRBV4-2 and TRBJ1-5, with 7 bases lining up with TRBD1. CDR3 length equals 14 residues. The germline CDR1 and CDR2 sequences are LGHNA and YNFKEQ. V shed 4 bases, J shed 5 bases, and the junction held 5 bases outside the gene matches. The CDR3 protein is CASSPRDRDQPQHF. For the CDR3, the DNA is TGTGCCAGCAGCCCCCGGGACAGAGATCAGCCCCAGCATTTT.

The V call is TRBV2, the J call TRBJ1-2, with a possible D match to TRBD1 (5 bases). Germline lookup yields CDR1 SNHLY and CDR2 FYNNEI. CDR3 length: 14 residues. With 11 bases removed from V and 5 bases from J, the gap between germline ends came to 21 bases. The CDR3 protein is CAGKTELAAYGYTF. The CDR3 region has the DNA TGTGCCGGAAAGACAGAACTCGCCGCATATGGCTACACCTTC.

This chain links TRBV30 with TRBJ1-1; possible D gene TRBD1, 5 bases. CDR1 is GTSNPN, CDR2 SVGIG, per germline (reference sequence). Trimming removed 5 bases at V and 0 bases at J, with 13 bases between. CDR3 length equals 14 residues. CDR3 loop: CAWEGLLMNTEAFF. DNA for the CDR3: TGTGCCTGGGAGGGACTGCTCATGAACACTGAAGCTTTCTTT. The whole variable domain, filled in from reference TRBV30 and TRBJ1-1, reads SQTIHQWPATLVQPVGSPLSLECTVEGTSNPNLYWYRQAAGRGLQLLFYSVGIGQISSEVPQNLSASRPQDRQFILSSKKLLLSDSGFYLCAWEGLLMNTEAFFGQGTRLTVV.

Written as DNA, the CDR3 is TGTGCCAGCAGCACCAGGACAGCACCTAACTATGGCTACACCTTC. Amino acid sequence: CASSTRTAPNYGYTF. The V gene is TRBV7-8, the J gene TRBJ1-2; perhaps TRBD1 as D (6 bases). CDR1 SGHVS and CDR2 FQNEAQ come from the germline V gene. The CDR3 contains 15 residues. V lost 5 bases, J lost 0 bases, and 13 bases lay in between.

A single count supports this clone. Written as DNA, the CDR3 is TGTGCCAGTAGTATTGCAGCCGGGACAGGGGTTTGGTACGAGCAGTACTTC. It yields the protein CASSIAAGTGVWYEQYF. The V and J genes are TRBV19 and TRBJ2-7; TRBD1 aligns across 10 bases. The V gene's germline CDR1 is LNHDA and CDR2 SQIVND (reference sequence). The CDR3 length is 17 residues. With 3 bases clipped from V and 4 bases from J, the junction kept 12 bases outside the gene matches.

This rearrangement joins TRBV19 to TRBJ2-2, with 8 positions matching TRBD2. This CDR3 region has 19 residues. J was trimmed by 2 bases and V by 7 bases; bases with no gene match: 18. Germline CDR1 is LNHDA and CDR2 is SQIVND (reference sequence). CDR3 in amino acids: CASTPPKFGGRTNTGELFF. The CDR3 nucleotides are TGTGCCAGTACCCCCCCCAAGTTTGGCGGGAGGACTAACACCGGGGAGCTGTTTTTT. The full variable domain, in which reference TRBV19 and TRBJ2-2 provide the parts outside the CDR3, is DGGITQSPKYLFRKEGQNVTLSCEQNLNHDAMYWYRQDPGQGLRLIYYSQIVNDFQKGDIAEGYSVSREKKESFPLTVTSAQKNPTAFYLCASTPPKFGGRTNTGELFFGEGSRLTVL.

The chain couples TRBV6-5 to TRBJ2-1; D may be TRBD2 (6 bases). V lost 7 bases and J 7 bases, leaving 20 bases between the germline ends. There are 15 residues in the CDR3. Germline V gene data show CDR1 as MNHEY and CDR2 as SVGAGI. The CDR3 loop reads CASILTGAAWNEQFF. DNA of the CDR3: TGTGCCAGCATCCTCACGGGAGCGGCATGGAATGAGCAGTTCTTC.

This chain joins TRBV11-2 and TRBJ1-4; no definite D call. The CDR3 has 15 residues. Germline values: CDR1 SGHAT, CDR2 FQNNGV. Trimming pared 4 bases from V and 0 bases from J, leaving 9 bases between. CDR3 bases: TGTGCCAGCAGCTCAAACGTTGCAACTAATGAAAAACTGTTTTTT. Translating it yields CASSSNVATNEKLFF.

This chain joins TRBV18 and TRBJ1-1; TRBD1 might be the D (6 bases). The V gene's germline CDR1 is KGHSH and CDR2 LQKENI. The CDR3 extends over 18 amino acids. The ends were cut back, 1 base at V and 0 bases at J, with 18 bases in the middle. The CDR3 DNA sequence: TGTGCCAGCTCACCACTCCCCACAGGGCAGGGGATGAACACTGAAGCTTTCTTT. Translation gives CASSPLPTGQGMNTEAFF.

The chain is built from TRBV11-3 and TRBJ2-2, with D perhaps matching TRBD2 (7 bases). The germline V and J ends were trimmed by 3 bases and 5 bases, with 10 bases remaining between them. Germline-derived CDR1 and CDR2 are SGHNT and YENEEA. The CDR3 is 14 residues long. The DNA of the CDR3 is TGTGCCAGCAGCTTGGGGGGGGCAACCGGGGAGCTGTTTTTT. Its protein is CASSLGGATGELFF.

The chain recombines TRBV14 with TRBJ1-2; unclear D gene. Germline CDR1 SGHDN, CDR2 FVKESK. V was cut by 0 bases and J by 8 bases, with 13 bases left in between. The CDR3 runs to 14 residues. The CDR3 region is CASSQDNAGPGYTF. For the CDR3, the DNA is TGTGCCAGCAGCCAAGATAACGCGGGTCCAGGCTACACCTTC.

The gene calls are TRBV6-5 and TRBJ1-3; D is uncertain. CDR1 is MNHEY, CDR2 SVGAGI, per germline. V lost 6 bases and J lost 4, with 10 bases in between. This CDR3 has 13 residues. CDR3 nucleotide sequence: TGTGCCAGCAGCCAAGACGTCGGAAACACCATATATTTT. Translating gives CASSQDVGNTIYF.

The CDR3 here is CASSLGPRQNTEAFF. The CDR3 DNA reads as TGTGCCAGCAGTTTAGGGCCGCGACAGAACACTGAAGCTTTCTTT. The rearrangement uses TRBV27 and TRBJ1-1; D gene ambiguous. Trimming pared 2 bases from V and 1 base from J, leaving 11 bases between. Germline V lookup: CDR1 MNHEY, CDR2 SMNVEV (reference sequence). The CDR3 consists of 15 residues.

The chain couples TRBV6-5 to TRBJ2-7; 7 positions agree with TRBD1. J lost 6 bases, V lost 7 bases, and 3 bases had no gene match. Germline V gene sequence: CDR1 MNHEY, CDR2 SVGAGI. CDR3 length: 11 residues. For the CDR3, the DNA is TGTGCCAGCACCCGACAGGGCGAGCAGTACTTC. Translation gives CASTRQGEQYF.

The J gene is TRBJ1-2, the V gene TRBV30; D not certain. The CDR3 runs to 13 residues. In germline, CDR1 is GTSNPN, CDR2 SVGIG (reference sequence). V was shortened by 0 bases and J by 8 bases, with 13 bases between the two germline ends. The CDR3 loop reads CAWSVAITWGYTF. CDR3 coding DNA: TGTGCCTGGAGTGTTGCTATAACATGGGGCTACACCTTC.

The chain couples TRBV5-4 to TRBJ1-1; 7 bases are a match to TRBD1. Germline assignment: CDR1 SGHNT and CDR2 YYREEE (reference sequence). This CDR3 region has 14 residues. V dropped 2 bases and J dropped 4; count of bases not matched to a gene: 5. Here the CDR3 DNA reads TGTGCCAGCAGCTTACCACAGGGGAGCACTGAAGCTTTCTTT. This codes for CASSLPQGSTEAFF.

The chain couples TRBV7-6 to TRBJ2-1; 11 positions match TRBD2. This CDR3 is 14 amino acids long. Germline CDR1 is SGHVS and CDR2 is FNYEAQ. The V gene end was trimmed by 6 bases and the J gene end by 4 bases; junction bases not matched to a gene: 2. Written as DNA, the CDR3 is TGTGCCAGCAGACTAGCGGGAGCTTACAATGAGCAGTTCTTC. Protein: CASRLAGAYNEQFF. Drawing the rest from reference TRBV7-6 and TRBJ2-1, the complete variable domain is GAGVSQSPRYKVTKRGQDVALRCDPISGHVSLYWYRQALGQGPEFLTYFNYEAQQDKSGLPNDRFSAERPEGSISTLTIQRTEQRDSAMYRCASRLAGAYNEQFFGPGTRLTVL.

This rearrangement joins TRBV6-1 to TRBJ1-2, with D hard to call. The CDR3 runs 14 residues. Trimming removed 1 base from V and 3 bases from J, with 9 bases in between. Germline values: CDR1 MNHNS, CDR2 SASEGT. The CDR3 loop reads CASSEGHSYYGYTF. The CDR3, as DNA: TGTGCCAGCAGTGAAGGGCACAGCTACTATGGCTACACCTTC.